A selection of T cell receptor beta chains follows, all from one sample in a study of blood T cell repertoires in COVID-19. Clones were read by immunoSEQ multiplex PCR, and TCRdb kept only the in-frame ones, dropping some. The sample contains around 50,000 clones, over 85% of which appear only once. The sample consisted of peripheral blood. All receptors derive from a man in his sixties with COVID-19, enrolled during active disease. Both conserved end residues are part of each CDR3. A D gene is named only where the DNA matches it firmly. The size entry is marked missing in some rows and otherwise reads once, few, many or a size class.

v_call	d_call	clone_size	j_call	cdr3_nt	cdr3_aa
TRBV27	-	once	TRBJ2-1	TGTGCCAGCAGGCAGGGGTACAATGAGCAGTTCTTC	CASRQGYNEQFF
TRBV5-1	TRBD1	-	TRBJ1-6	TGCGCCAGCAGCGTGGACGGGACAGGGGATTCACCCCTCCACTTT	CASSVDGTGDSPLHF
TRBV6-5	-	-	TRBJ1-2	TGTGCCAGCAGTTACTCCGGGGGGGGCTATGGCTACACCTTC	CASSYSGGGYGYTF
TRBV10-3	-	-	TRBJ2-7	TGTGCCATCAGTGAGTTCGCCCTATCTGCCTACGAGCAGTACTTC	CAISEFALSAYEQYF
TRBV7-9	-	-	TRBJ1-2	TGTGCCAGCAGTCACAATTACCGGCCAGGGGATGGCTACACCTTC	CASSHNYRPGDGYTF
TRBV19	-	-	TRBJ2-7	TGTGCCAGTAGTCGGACAGACGCCACCTACGAGCAGTACTTC	CASSRTDATYEQYF
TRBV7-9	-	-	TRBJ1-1	TGTGCCAGCAGCGGACAGAAGAACACTGAAGCTTTCTTT	CASSGQKNTEAFF
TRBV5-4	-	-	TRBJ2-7	TGTGCCAGCAGCTTGGGGCAGGAATTCTCCTACGAGCAGTACTTC	CASSLGQEFSYEQYF
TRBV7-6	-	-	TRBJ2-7	TGTGCCAGCAGCTTAGCCGTCAGGGAAGGAAACGAGCAGTACTTC	CASSLAVREGNEQYF
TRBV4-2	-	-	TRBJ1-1	TGTGCCAGCAGCCCAGGGTTTCTAGGCACTGAAGCTTTCTTT	CASSPGFLGTEAFF
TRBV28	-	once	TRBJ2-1	TGTGCCAGCAGTTTAAGTTCGAGCGGTTACTCCTACAATGAGCAGTTCTTC	CASSLSSSGYSYNEQFF
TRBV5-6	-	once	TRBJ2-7	TGTGCCAGCAGCTTGCTTTCTCGGGACACAGCCTACGAGCAGTACTTC	CASSLLSRDTAYEQYF
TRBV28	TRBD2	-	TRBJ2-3	TGTGCCAGCACCTATAGGGAGGGCCCCCGGCCCTTCACAGATACGCAGTATTTT	CASTYREGPRPFTDTQYF
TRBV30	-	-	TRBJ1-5	TGTGCCTGGGGTCCTCTCGGCAATCAGCCCCAGCATTTT	CAWGPLGNQPQHF
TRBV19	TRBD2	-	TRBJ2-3	TGTGCCAGTAGTAGTAGCGGGGGGGCAGAGACGCAGTATTTT	CASSSSGGAETQYF
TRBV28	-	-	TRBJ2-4	TGTGCCAGCAGCCCGTCACCACAGCTCAAAAACATTCAGTACTTC	CASSPSPQLKNIQYF
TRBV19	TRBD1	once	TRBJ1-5	TGTGCCAGTAGTCCCCAGGGGGTCGGCAATCAGCCCCAGCATTTT	CASSPQGVGNQPQHF
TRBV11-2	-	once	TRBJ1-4	TGTGCCAGCAGCTTAGATGAACAGGGCTTCGAAAAACTGTTTTTT	CASSLDEQGFEKLFF
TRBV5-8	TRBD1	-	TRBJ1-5	TGTGCCAGCAGCAGAACAGGGGTCGGCAATCAGCCCCAGCATTTT	CASSRTGVGNQPQHF
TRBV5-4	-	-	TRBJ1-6	TGTGCCAGCAGCTACCCCTCGGAGGGTGAACCCCTCCACTTT	CASSYPSEGEPLHF
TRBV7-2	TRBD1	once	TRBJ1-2	TGTGCCAGCAGTGAAGGACAGGGGTTGGCTGGCTATGGCTACACCTTC	CASSEGQGLAGYGYTF
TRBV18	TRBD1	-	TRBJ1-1	TGTGCCACCACGACACGACAGGGGAAGGTCGACACTGAAGCTTTCTTT	CATTTRQGKVDTEAFF
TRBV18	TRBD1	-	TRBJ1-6	TGTGCCAGCTCACCAACGACAGGGGGTGGCGGTTCACCCCTCCACTTT	CASSPTTGGGGSPLHF
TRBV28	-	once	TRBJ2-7	TGTGCCAGCAGTCCCGACGGGTTAACTTACGAGCAGTACTTC	CASSPDGLTYEQYF
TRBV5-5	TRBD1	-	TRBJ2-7	TGTGCCAGCAGGATCCAGACAGGGGGGACCCCCGACGAGCAGTACTTC	CASRIQTGGTPDEQYF
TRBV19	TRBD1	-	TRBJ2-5	TGTGCCAGTAGTGAGGGTAGGGGGCGCGTAGAGACCCAGTACTTC	CASSEGRGRVETQYF
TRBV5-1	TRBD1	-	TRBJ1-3	TGCGCCAGCAGCGGGCCGGGACAGGGTGCCGCTGGAAACACCATATATTTT	CASSGPGQGAAGNTIYF
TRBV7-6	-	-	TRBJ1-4	TGTGCCAGCAGCGACCAACAGCGGCGGACTAATGAAAAACTGTTTTTT	CASSDQQRRTNEKLFF
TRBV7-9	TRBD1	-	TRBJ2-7	TGTGCCAGCAGCCCTACGGACACAGGGGGCAGGAACGAGCAGTACTTC	CASSPTDTGGRNEQYF
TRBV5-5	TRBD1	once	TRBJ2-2	TGTGCCAGCAGCCTTCGACAGGGGGTTATCGGGGAGCTGTTTTTT	CASSLRQGVIGELFF
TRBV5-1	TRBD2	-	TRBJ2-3	TGCGCCAGCAGACTGCTAGCGGGGAGCACAGATACGCAGTATTTT	CASRLLAGSTDTQYF
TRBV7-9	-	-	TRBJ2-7	TGTGCCAGCAGCTCCCAGGAGGCGCCCCACGAGCAGTACTTC	CASSSQEAPHEQYF
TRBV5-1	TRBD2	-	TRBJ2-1	TGCGCCAGCAGCTTGGGGTGGATGGCTAGCGGGATGAGGGATGAGCAGTTCTTC	CASSLGWMASGMRDEQFF
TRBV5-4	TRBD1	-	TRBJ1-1	TGTGCCAGCAGGGAAAACACAGGGGTTGATGGCCTAGGGGCTTTCTTT	CASRENTGVDGLGAFF
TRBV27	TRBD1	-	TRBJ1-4	TGTGCCAGCAGTACCCGGACAGGGTGGGATGAAAAACTGTTTTTT	CASSTRTGWDEKLFF
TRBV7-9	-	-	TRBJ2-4	TGTGCCAGCAGCCAAGGCGGCAGCAAAAACATTCAGTACTTC	CASSQGGSKNIQYF
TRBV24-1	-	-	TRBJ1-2	TGTGCCACCAGTGATCGGTTCGGCTATGGCTACACCTTC	CATSDRFGYGYTF
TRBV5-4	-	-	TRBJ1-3	TGTGCCAGCAGCTTACAGGGAATGGGAAACACCATATATTTT	CASSLQGMGNTIYF
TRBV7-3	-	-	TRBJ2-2	TGTGCCAGCAGCTTCTCTAACGGGGAGCTGTTTTTT	CASSFSNGELFF